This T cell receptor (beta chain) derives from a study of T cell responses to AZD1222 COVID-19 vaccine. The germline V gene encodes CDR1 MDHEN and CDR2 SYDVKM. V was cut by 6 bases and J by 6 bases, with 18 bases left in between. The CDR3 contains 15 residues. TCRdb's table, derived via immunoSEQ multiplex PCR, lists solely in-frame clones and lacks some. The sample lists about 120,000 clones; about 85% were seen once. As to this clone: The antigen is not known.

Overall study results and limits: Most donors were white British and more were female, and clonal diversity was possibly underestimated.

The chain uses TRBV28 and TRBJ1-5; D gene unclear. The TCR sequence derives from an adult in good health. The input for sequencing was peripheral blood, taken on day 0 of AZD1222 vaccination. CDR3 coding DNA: TGTGCCAGCAGCTTTGTTTGGAGGTTAGGTCAGCCCCAGCATTTT. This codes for CASSFVWRLGQPQHF.